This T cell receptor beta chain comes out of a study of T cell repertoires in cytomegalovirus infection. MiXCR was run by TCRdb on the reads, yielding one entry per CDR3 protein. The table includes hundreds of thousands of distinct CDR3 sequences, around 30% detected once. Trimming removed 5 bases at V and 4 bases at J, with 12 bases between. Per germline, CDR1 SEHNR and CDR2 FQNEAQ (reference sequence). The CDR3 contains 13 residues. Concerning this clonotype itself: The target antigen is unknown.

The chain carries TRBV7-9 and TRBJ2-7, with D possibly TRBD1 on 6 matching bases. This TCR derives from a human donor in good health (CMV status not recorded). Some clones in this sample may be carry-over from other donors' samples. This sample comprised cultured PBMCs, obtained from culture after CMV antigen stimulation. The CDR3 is CASSPYQGYEQYF. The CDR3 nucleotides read TGTGCCAGCAGCCCCTACCAGGGGTACGAGCAGTACTTC.